What follows are 27 T cell receptor beta chains derived from one specimen sequenced in a study of T-cell memory formation after mild COVID-19. MiXCR, run by TCRdb on the 5' RACE reads, gives a single entry per CDR3 protein. This repertoire shows roughly 380,000 distinct CDR3 sequences, 28% found once; its top ten account for 13%. The sequenced material came from PBMCs or a T cell subset sorted from them (not recorded which). The receptors originated from an adult woman who had mild COVID-19 (a few samples of this study predate the infection). Cell type and time point are not known.

The rearrangement joins TRBV23-1 to TRBJ2-7; D is unclear. TRBV23-1 is treated as an ORF (open reading frame) with a function not yet certain. Trimming left V 0 bases short and J 1 base short, with 7 bases between. The CDR3 totals 14 residues. Here the CDR3 DNA reads TGCGCCAGCAGTCAATCGAGCAGGTCCTACGAGCAGTACTTC. This translates into CASSQSSRSYEQYF.

This chain connects TRBV20-1 to TRBJ2-7; D might be TRBD2 (5 bases). Germline assignment: CDR1 DFQATT and CDR2 SNEGSKA (reference sequence). The CDR3 sequence is 14 residues long. Trimming took off 3 bases at V and 1 base at J, with 13 bases between the two ends. CDR3 bases: TGCAGTGCTAGGGGGTGGGAGTCGTCCTACGAGCAGTACTTC. Its translation is CSARGWESSYEQYF.

This clonotype was detected only a few times. The chain links TRBV4-1 to TRBJ2-5; D remains unclear. The CDR3 spans 15 residues. Looked up from germline, CDR1 is MGHRA and CDR2 is YSYEKL. Trimming removed 1 base from V and 0 bases from J, with 9 bases in between. The CDR3 bases are TGCGCCAGCAGCCAAGTCGCCTTAGACCAAGAGACCCAGTACTTC. Translating it yields CASSQVALDQETQYF.

This clonotype has a single count. The chain links TRBV19 to TRBJ1-1; 9 bases match TRBD1. This CDR3 is 15 amino acids long. From germline, CDR1 is LNHDA and CDR2 SQIVND (reference sequence). The V segment lost 3 bases and the J segment 0 bases; nucleotides outside the gene matches: 2. In DNA form, the CDR3 reads TGTGCCAGTAGTATGGGGGACAGGGTGAACACTGAAGCTTTCTTT. Translation: CASSMGDRVNTEAFF.

This clonotype occurred many times. The gene calls are TRBV7-2 and TRBJ1-5, with D tentatively TRBD1 (5 bases). Germline CDR1 SGHTA, CDR2 FQGNSA. The CDR3 is made up of 13 amino acids. The ends were cut back, 2 bases at V and 4 bases at J, with 6 bases in the middle. CDR3 nucleotides: TGTGCCAGCAGCTTACAGGGTAATCAGCCCCAGCATTTT. As protein: CASSLQGNQPQHF.

This clonotype was seen ten or more times. The chain combines TRBV29-1 with TRBJ2-7; TRBD2 aligns across 8 bases. The CDR3 length is 13 residues. Per the germline V gene, CDR1 is SQVTM and CDR2 is ANQGSEA. V trimming: 7 bases; J trimming: 6 bases; junction bases outside the gene matches: 11. CDR3 in amino acids: CSARGGSVPEQYF. As DNA, the CDR3 is TGCAGCGCCCGGGGGGGGTCAGTACCCGAGCAGTACTTC.

The rearrangement links TRBV29-1 to TRBJ1-2; D ambiguous. The germline V gene has CDR1 SQVTM and CDR2 ANQGSEA. V lost 7 bases to trimming and J lost 4 bases, with 19 bases between them. The CDR3 extends over 14 amino acids. The DNA of the CDR3 is TGCAGCGACCCTGAGGGAACGTTCCTCTATGGCTACACCTTC. Encoded protein: CSDPEGTFLYGYTF. Filled out from reference TRBV29-1 and TRBJ1-2, the complete variable domain reads SAVISQKPSRDICQRGTSLTIQCQVDSQVTMMFWYRQQPGQSLTLIATANQGSEATYESGFVIDKFPISRPNLTFSTLTVSNMSPEDSSIYLCSDPEGTFLYGYTFGSGTRLTVV.

Here the CDR3 reads CAWRGWQGGEKLFF. The DNA of the CDR3 is TGTGCCTGGAGGGGGTGGCAGGGCGGTGAAAAACTGTTTTTT. The genes are TRBV30 and TRBJ1-4; the D gene is possibly TRBD1 (5 bases). V was clipped by 3 bases and J by 7 bases, with 15 bases between them. This CDR3 comprises 14 residues. In germline, CDR1 is GTSNPN, CDR2 SVGIG (reference sequence).

The chain recombines TRBV12-3 or TRBV12-4 with TRBJ2-7; the match to TRBD2 covers 9 bases. Unmatched junction bases numbered 6, after V lost 6 bases and J lost 0 bases. CDR3 length: 15 residues. CDR3 DNA: TGTGCCAGCAGCTATAGCGGGAGCCCCTCCTACGAGCAGTACTTC. Protein sequence: CASSYSGSPSYEQYF.

This clonotype was seen only a few times. This chain joins TRBV5-1 and TRBJ2-5, with D uncertain. Per the germline V gene, CDR1 is SGHRS and CDR2 is YFSETQ. Trimming cost V 0 bases and J 5 bases, with 8 bases left between them. The CDR3 is 13 amino acids. This CDR3 reads CASSLEGRETQYF. Written as DNA, the CDR3 is TGCGCCAGCAGCTTGGAGGGCAGGGAGACCCAGTACTTC.

The chain recombines TRBV5-4 with TRBJ1-1; D unresolved. The CDR3 totals 13 residues. Between the trimmed V and J ends, which lost 1 base and 2 bases, there was a span of 6 bases. CDR1 and CDR2 from the germline V gene are SGHNT and YYREEE (reference sequence). Here the CDR3 reads CASSLYHNTEAFF. CDR3 nucleotide sequence: TGTGCCAGCAGCTTGTACCATAACACTGAAGCTTTCTTT.

This clonotype was seen a handful of times. This chain connects TRBV30 to TRBJ2-1; the D gene is possibly TRBD2 (6 bases). Germline V gene lookup returns CDR1 GTSNPN and CDR2 SVGIG (reference sequence). V was shortened by 0 bases and J by 6 bases, with 12 bases between the two germline ends. This CDR3 contains 14 residues. CDR3 nucleotide sequence: TGTGCCTGGAGTGTACAACTAGCCGGCAATGAGCAGTTCTTC. This sequence encodes CAWSVQLAGNEQFF.

V gene TRBV3-1 combines with J gene TRBJ2-7; D is unresolved. The germline V gene encodes CDR1 LGHDT and CDR2 YNNKEL (reference sequence). The CDR3 is 12 amino acids. V was shortened by 2 bases and J by 3 bases, with 5 bases between the two germline ends. CDR3: CASSQSVYEQYF. CDR3 bases: TGTGCCAGCAGCCAATCAGTCTACGAGCAGTACTTC.

Here the CDR3 reads CASGRDPVNYEQYF. CDR3 DNA sequence: TGTGCCAGCGGCCGGGACCCCGTGAACTACGAGCAGTACTTC. The chain employs TRBV6-2 or TRBV6-3 and TRBJ2-7; D tentatively reads TRBD1 or TRBD2 (5 bases each). The CDR3 consists of 14 residues. V lost 8 bases and J lost 3, with 17 bases in between. The germline CDR1 and CDR2 sequences are MNHEY and SVGEGT.

V and J are TRBV9 and TRBJ1-6, with TRBD1 matching 10 bases. J was trimmed by 7 bases and V by 4 bases; bases with no gene match: 5. The length of the CDR3 is 15 residues. Germline V gene sequence: CDR1 SGDLS, CDR2 YYNGEE. The CDR3 DNA sequence: TGTGCCAGCAGCTCAAGGACAGGGGGAAATTCACCCCTCCACTTT. This sequence encodes CASSSRTGGNSPLHF.

This clonotype was found many times. The gene calls are TRBV20-1 and TRBJ2-3, with D perhaps TRBD1 (5 bases). Germline V gene lookup returns CDR1 DFQATT and CDR2 SNEGSKA (reference sequence). This CDR3 contains 12 residues. Trimming pared 3 bases from V and 5 bases from J, leaving 9 bases between. Written as DNA, the CDR3 is TGCAGTGCTAGCAACAGGAGAGATACGCAGTATTTT. This translates into CSASNRRDTQYF.

This clonotype was counted a single time. Here the CDR3 reads CASSLGLWENTIYF. CDR3 nucleotides: TGTGCCAGCAGCTTGGGTCTCTGGGAAAACACCATATATTTT. This chain uses TRBV7-9 with TRBJ1-3; D is ambiguous. The length of the CDR3 is 14 residues. Trimming removed 3 bases from V and 6 bases from J, with 12 bases in between. The V gene's germline CDR1 is SEHNR and CDR2 FQNEAQ (reference sequence).

The chain recombines TRBV18 with TRBJ1-6; D may be TRBD1 (6 bases). V lost 6 bases, J lost 1 base, and 13 bases lay in between. The length of the CDR3 is 16 residues. Germline CDR1 and CDR2: KGHSH and LQKENI. CDR3 nucleotide sequence: TGTGCCAGCTCTCCAGGGGCCGGGTCCTATAATTCACCCCTCCACTTT. Protein sequence: CASSPGAGSYNSPLHF.

As regards this clonotype: At one boundary the junction diverges from the germline segment, which might be a read error. This chain uses TRBV20-1 with TRBJ2-1, with 10 bases aligning to TRBD2. The CDR3 covers 14 residues. Germline V CDR1 and CDR2: DFQATT, SNEGSKA (reference sequence). Here the CDR3 reads CSVRRLAGANEQFF. CDR3 nucleotides: TGCAGTGTTAGACGTCTAGCGGGGGCCAATGAGCAGTTCTTC.

This sequence joins TRBV12-5 and TRBJ1-5, with a weak D call TRBD1 (6 bases). Germline CDR1 LGHNT, CDR2 FRNRAP. The CDR3 loop spans 14 amino acids. V lost 1 base to trimming and J lost 4 bases, with 8 bases between them. CDR3 nucleotides: TGTGCTAGTGGTTTGGCAGGGGAGAATCAGCCCCAGCATTTT. Translating it yields CASGLAGENQPQHF. Based on the CDR3 plus reference TRBV12-5 and TRBJ1-5, the full variable domain is DARVTQTPRHKVTEMGQEVTMRCQPILGHNTVFWYRQTMMQGLELLAYFRNRAPLDDSGMPKDRFSAEMPDATLATLKIQPSEPRDSAVYFCASGLAGENQPQHFGDGTRLSIL.

The chain combines TRBV10-3 with TRBJ1-5; 7 bases match TRBD1. Germline CDR1 reads ENHRY; CDR2 reads SYGVKD. CDR3 length: 14 residues. Trimming cost V 2 bases and J 6 bases; bases outside gene matches: 4. The CDR3 loop reads CAISEDRESQPQHF. Written as DNA, the CDR3 is TGTGCCATCAGTGAGGACAGGGAGAGTCAGCCCCAGCATTTT.

This clonotype was found a few times. This rearrangement joins TRBV7-9 to TRBJ1-1, with D possibly TRBD1 on 5 matching bases. CDR1 is SEHNR, CDR2 FQNEAQ, per germline (reference sequence). With 5 bases removed from V and 4 bases from J, the gap between germline ends came to 17 bases. This CDR3 comprises 15 residues. CDR3 DNA: TGTGCCAGCAGCCGTGGGCAGGGTTTGGGCACTGAAGCTTTCTTT. This translates into CASSRGQGLGTEAFF.

The chain employs TRBV5-1 and TRBJ2-3; D gene ambiguous. Per germline, CDR1 SGHRS and CDR2 YFSETQ. There are 12 residues in the CDR3. V shed 0 bases and J shed 7 bases, with 6 bases lying between them. For the CDR3, the DNA is TGCGCCAGCAGCTTGGACCAAAATACGCAGTATTTT. It translates to CASSLDQNTQYF.

In its sample, this clonotype was seen many times. The chain couples TRBV20-1 to TRBJ2-4; no reliable D call. Germline V gene data show CDR1 as DFQATT and CDR2 as SNEGSKA (reference sequence). The germline V and J ends were trimmed by 5 bases and 1 base, with 12 bases remaining between them. This CDR3 region has 14 residues. This chain's CDR3 is CSASVLRAKNIQYF. CDR3 sequence (DNA): TGCAGTGCTTCTGTATTACGGGCCAAAAACATTCAGTACTTC.

The V call is TRBV11-2, the J call TRBJ2-3, with 7 bases that match TRBD1. The CDR3 has 14 amino acids. CDR1 is SGHAT, CDR2 FQNNGV, per germline. V lost 5 bases to trimming and J lost 2 bases; unmatched junction nucleotides: 4. CDR3 sequence: CASSQGVYTDTQYF. The CDR3, as DNA: TGTGCCAGCAGCCAGGGGGTCTACACAGATACGCAGTATTTT.

In its sample, this clonotype was seen a few times. The chain couples TRBV6-1 to TRBJ2-2; 9 positions match TRBD1. This CDR3 comprises 16 residues. CDR1 is MNHNS and CDR2 is SASEGT in the germline V gene. After removal of 6 bases from V and 1 base from J, the junction contained 6 bases not matched to a gene. The CDR3 here is CASSPQGAMNTGELFF. The CDR3 DNA sequence: TGTGCCAGCAGCCCACAGGGGGCCATGAACACCGGGGAGCTGTTTTTT.

Only a few counts were recorded for this clonotype. This chain links TRBV12-3 or TRBV12-4 with TRBJ2-3; 13 nucleotides match TRBD2. V gave up 6 bases and J gave up 7 bases; unmatched junction bases: 16. This CDR3 has 18 residues. CDR3 sequence (DNA): TGTGCCAGCAGCTTTACTAGCGGGGGGGCCTCGGATAGATATACGCAGTATTTT. Translating it yields CASSFTSGGASDRYTQYF.